A selection of T cell receptor beta chains follows, all from one sample in a study of blood T cell repertoires in COVID-19. TCRdb's copy holds only in-frame clones and misses some; the assay was immunoSEQ multiplex PCR. The profile shows approximately 49,000 clones, 88% of them singletons. Sequenced sample: peripheral blood. These receptors were obtained from a man in his forties or fifties with active COVID-19. Both conserved end residues are trimmed from each CDR3.

j_call v_call cdr3_aa
TRBJ2-1 TRBV5-1 ASSFGTGKNEQF
TRBJ1-1 TRBV7-8 ASSMEVRAEAF
TRBJ2-7 TRBV6-5 ASSFEGAYEQY
TRBJ1-2 TRBV7-8 ASTKGGNRDRDGYT
TRBJ2-1 TRBV10-3 AASSGGGYNEQF
TRBJ1-5 TRBV4-1 ASSNMFQGRRRQPQH
TRBJ2-5 TRBV14 ASSQARGAETQY
TRBJ1-2 TRBV7-2 ASSLVSQGLTVYGYT
TRBJ1-1 TRBV9 ASSVGQGSEAF
TRBJ2-7 TRBV7-9 ASSLADRVYEQY
TRBJ2-3 TRBV3-1/TRBV3-2 ASSQMRGTDTQY
TRBJ1-5 TRBV19 ASSQTGSNQPQH
TRBJ2-1 TRBV9 ASSVASSSYNEQF
TRBJ1-2 TRBV4-1 ASSQRGIDYGYT
TRBJ1-2 TRBV12-3/TRBV12-4 ASSRDTNYGYT
TRBJ1-5 TRBV19 ASSIQTGGPTGPQH
TRBJ2-4 TRBV4-2 ASSQEQGAQNIQY
TRBJ1-2 TRBV10-3 AISGQGANYGYT
TRBJ1-5 TRBV19 ASSIAGVRQPQH
TRBJ1-6 TRBV15 ATSRETGPLGPLH
TRBJ1-2 TRBV18 ASSPSIGWDSAYT
TRBJ1-5 TRBV5-1 ASSLGPGNQPQH